Listed here is a single T cell receptor beta chain. This sample was included in a study of response to subunit inactivated influenza vaccine. TCRdb re-called the RT-PCR reads through MiXCR, storing one row per CDR3 protein. Of about 620,000 distinct CDR3 sequences listed, approximately 11% are singletons. Unmatched junction bases numbered 7, after V lost 6 bases and J lost 5 bases. CDR1 MNHEY and CDR2 SVGEGT come from the germline V gene. The CDR3 is made up of 15 amino acids. These sequences were also reported in another study, on T cells expressing NK-cell markers. This second study says: Template switching by 5'RACE with UMIs generated the TCR beta cDNA. Dominant NKG2C+ clonotypes in roughly 6 donors made up roughly 1.0-7.0% of CD8+ T cells.

Specimen: PBMCs from blood, collected on the day of vaccination. This clonotype was obtained from a man aged 50 to 59 who received an inactivated influenza vaccine. This chain links TRBV6-2 or TRBV6-3 with TRBJ2-7; 13 bases agree with TRBD2. The CDR3 nucleotides read TGTGCCAGCAGCCGGACTAGCGGGAGTTCCCACGAGCAGTACTTC. This codes for CASSRTSGSSHEQYF.